What follows are 18 T cell receptor beta chains derived from one specimen sequenced in a study of T cells after yellow fever vaccination. From the 5' RACE reads, TCRdb called clonotypes with MiXCR, one entry per CDR3 protein. The table records roughly 150,000 distinct CDR3 sequences, roughly 8.2% of them present only once. Material: CD4+ T cells sorted from PBMCs, obtained 5 days after the yellow fever booster vaccination. The receptors originated from a man aged 25 to 45 who received the YFV17D yellow fever vaccine.

This clonotype came up many times. The chain combines TRBV7-6 with TRBJ2-7; perhaps TRBD1 as D (5 bases). The CDR3 is 11 amino acids. Germline values: CDR1 SGHVS, CDR2 FNYEAQ. Deletions cut 5 bases from V and 4 bases from J, with 6 bases between. The CDR3 is CASSNRYEQYF. The CDR3 DNA sequence: TGTGCCAGCAGCAACAGGTACGAGCAGTACTTC.

The chain combines TRBV5-1 with TRBJ2-7, with D perhaps TRBD2 (6 bases). V was cut by 3 bases and J by 3 bases, with 10 bases left in between. Germline CDR1 and CDR2: SGHRS and YFSETQ. This CDR3 spans 13 amino acids. The CDR3 bases are TGCGCCAGCAGCTGGGGGACTCGCTACGAGCAGTACTTC. This gives the protein CASSWGTRYEQYF.

In this sample, this clonotype turned up many times. The CDR3 DNA is TGCAGCGTTCGGGACGGCGGCGGCTACACCTTC. It specifies CSVRDGGGYTF. The chain couples TRBV29-1 to TRBJ1-2, with D possibly being TRBD1 (5 bases). Between the trimmed V and J ends, which lost 5 bases and 8 bases, there was a span of 12 bases. This CDR3 region has 11 residues. The V gene's germline CDR1 is SQVTM and CDR2 ANQGSEA.

There are many counts of this clonotype. The V and J genes are TRBV7-2 and TRBJ2-3, with D unresolved. Per germline, CDR1 SGHTA and CDR2 FQGNSA. The CDR3 runs 13 residues. Trimming shortened V by 0 bases and J by 0 bases, and 1 base separated the two germline ends. For the CDR3, the DNA is TGTGCCAGCAGCTTAGCTAGCACAGATACGCAGTATTTT. It codes for CASSLASTDTQYF.

This clonotype was recorded many times. The chain carries TRBV4-3 and TRBJ1-3; possible D gene TRBD1, 5 bases. The CDR3 runs 18 residues. Per the germline V gene, CDR1 is LGHNA and CDR2 is YSLEER. Deletions cut 2 bases from V and 0 bases from J, with 17 bases between. CDR3: CASSQRSGGGVSGNTIYF. The CDR3 DNA sequence: TGCGCCAGCAGCCAAAGAAGTGGCGGGGGTGTCTCTGGAAACACCATATATTTT.

This clonotype has a count of ten or more. V and J are TRBV7-2 and TRBJ2-1; D not resolved. This CDR3 region has 14 residues. V shed 3 bases and J shed 2 bases, with 8 bases lying between them. Germline V gives CDR1 SGHTA, CDR2 FQGNSA. Written as DNA, the CDR3 is TGTGCCAGCAGCTTCGGGTTCGCCTACAATGAGCAGTTCTTC. It encodes CASSFGFAYNEQFF. The full variable domain, in which reference TRBV7-2 and TRBJ2-1 provide the parts outside the CDR3, is GAGVSQSPSNKVTEKGKDVELRCDPISGHTALYWYRQSLGQGLEFLIYFQGNSAPDKSGLPSDRFSAERTGGSVSTLTIQRTQQEDSAVYLCASSFGFAYNEQFFGPGTRLTVL.

There are many counts of this clonotype. The J gene is TRBJ1-1, the V gene TRBV6-2 or TRBV6-3; tentatively, D is TRBD1 (5 bases). Germline values: CDR1 MNHEY, CDR2 SVGEGT. The CDR3 is 15 amino acids. Between the trimmed V and J ends, which lost 5 bases and 4 bases, there was a span of 17 bases. The CDR3 here is CASSRGRTSGTEAFF. DNA for the CDR3: TGTGCCAGCAGTCGGGGCAGAACCTCGGGCACTGAAGCTTTCTTT.

There are many counts of this clonotype. The chain joins TRBV20-1 to TRBJ2-1; 8 nucleotides align to TRBD2. V shed 1 base and J 5 bases; nucleotides not matched to a gene: 7. Per germline, CDR1 DFQATT and CDR2 SNEGSKA (reference sequence). CDR3 length: 15 residues. Written as DNA, the CDR3 is TGCAGTGCTAGAGTCCCAGCGGGAGTTAACAATGAGCAGTTCTTC. Encoded protein: CSARVPAGVNNEQFF.

This clonotype was seen ten or more times. The V and J genes are TRBV14 and TRBJ1-2; a weak D match, TRBD1 (6 bases). The CDR3 spans 14 residues. Per the germline V gene, CDR1 is SGHDN and CDR2 is FVKESK. V shed 4 bases and J shed 3 bases, with 12 bases lying between them. CDR3 amino acids: CASSPAGADYGYTF. CDR3 bases: TGTGCCAGCAGCCCCGCGGGGGCTGACTATGGCTACACCTTC.

Points on this clonotype: A much more abundant neighbour one base away suggests this may be a read error. The CDR3 DNA is TGCAGTGCTAGTGACCCCCAGGGGTTTCTAGACAATGAGCAGTTCTTC. Translating gives CSASDPQGFLDNEQFF. V gene TRBV20-1 combines with J gene TRBJ2-1, with D perhaps TRBD1 (6 bases). V was pared by 3 bases and J by 5 bases, with 20 bases between. This CDR3 has 16 amino acids. The germline CDR1 and CDR2 sequences are DFQATT and SNEGSKA (reference sequence).

This clonotype showed up many times. The V and J genes are TRBV20-1 and TRBJ2-1, with 8 nucleotides matching TRBD2. The V gene end was trimmed by 6 bases and the J gene end by 6 bases; junction bases not matched to a gene: 13. From germline, CDR1 is DFQATT and CDR2 SNEGSKA (reference sequence). The CDR3 contains 15 residues. The CDR3 DNA reads as TGCAGTGCAACGGGGGGGGCGGGAGGTGTCAATGAGCAGTTCTTC. This encodes CSATGGAGGVNEQFF.

This clonotype was recorded many times. V and J are TRBV6-1 and TRBJ1-5; D gene uncertain. V gave up 1 base and J gave up 5 bases, with 6 bases separating them. Per germline, CDR1 MNHNS and CDR2 SASEGT. The CDR3 consists of 13 residues. The CDR3 reads CASSEGNHQPQHF. In nucleotides, the CDR3 is TGTGCCAGCAGTGAAGGGAATCATCAGCCCCAGCATTTT.

The gene calls are TRBV24-1 and TRBJ1-5; 10 bases line up with TRBD1. The germline CDR1 and CDR2 sequences are KGHDR and SFDVKD. J gave up 2 bases and V 1 base, and 1 base lay outside the gene matches. CDR3 length equals 16 residues. The CDR3 region has the DNA TGTGCCACCAGTGATTTTGGGACAGGGGGCAATCAGCCCCAGCATTTT. Translation gives CATSDFGTGGNQPQHF.

This clonotype was counted many times. The rearrangement joins TRBV4-3 to TRBJ2-3, with 7 nucleotides matching TRBD2. Per the germline V gene, CDR1 is LGHNA and CDR2 is YSLEER. J gave up 2 bases and V 0 bases, and 11 bases lay outside the gene matches. The CDR3 totals 18 residues. The CDR3 reads CASSQEGGFLGNTDTQYF. CDR3 coding DNA: TGCGCCAGCAGCCAAGAGGGGGGGTTTTTAGGGAACACAGATACGCAGTATTTT.

The chain combines TRBV5-1 with TRBJ2-6; D is perhaps TRBD1 (6 bases). V was trimmed by 3 bases and J by 0 bases, leaving 19 bases between them. The CDR3 extends over 19 amino acids. Germline V CDR1 and CDR2: SGHRS, YFSETQ. As DNA, the CDR3 is TGCGCCAGCAGCTCTCGTACAGGGTCCCTCCCCTCTGGGGCCAACGTCCTGACTTTC. Amino acid sequence: CASSSRTGSLPSGANVLTF.

This clonotype was detected only a few times. This chain links TRBV18 with TRBJ1-1, with D perhaps TRBD1 (5 bases). The V gene lost 3 bases and the J gene lost 4 bases, with 9 bases spanning the gap. The germline V gene has CDR1 KGHSH and CDR2 LQKENI. This CDR3 comprises 13 residues. CDR3 residues: CASSPNGGTEAFF. The CDR3, as DNA: TGTGCCAGCTCACCGAATGGGGGCACTGAAGCTTTCTTT.

This clonotype was seen repeatedly, ten times or more. The V and J genes are TRBV20-1 and TRBJ1-1; D is uncertain. CDR1 DFQATT and CDR2 SNEGSKA come from the germline V gene (reference sequence). With 4 bases removed from V and 0 bases from J, the gap between germline ends came to 18 bases. The CDR3 totals 16 residues. CDR3 in DNA: TGCAGTGCTAAAAAGCTGGCGCGGATCTTGAACACTGAAGCTTTCTTT. Translation: CSAKKLARILNTEAFF.

About this clonotype itself: One base away lies a much larger clone, so this may be a sequencing read error. V gene TRBV12-3 or TRBV12-4 combines with J gene TRBJ2-2; D is perhaps TRBD2 (6 bases). The V gene lost 10 bases and the J gene lost 8 bases, with 20 bases spanning the gap. This CDR3 is 14 amino acids long. CDR3 in amino acids: CATHRGKPAGELFF. The CDR3 DNA reads as TGTGCCACGCATCGGGGGAAGCCGGCGGGGGAGCTGTTTTTT.